These T cell receptor beta chains were read from a single sample in a study of shared clonotypes between healthy human individuals. Profiling relied on immunoSEQ multiplex PCR, and the TCRdb table lists in-frame clones only, not all of them. The sample contains a few million clones, roughly 92% of which appear only once. Input material: naive CD4+ T cells sorted from blood. Source of these receptors: a man in his late teens or twenties in good health. CDR3s include the opening cysteine and the closing phenylalanine or tryptophan. Clone size, where shown, is once, few, many, or a class for clones that have expanded.

cdr3_length | v_call | clone_size | cdr3_aa
14 | TRBV6-5 | . | CASSYWGPGNTIYF
15 | TRBV6-1 | . | CASSDPGAQSDTQYF
17 | TRBV9 | . | CASSVATPGKGEETQYF
12 | TRBV6-1 | . | CASSPRAETQYF
15 | TRBV6-6 | . | CASSPTGPSTDTQYF
15 | TRBV28 | . | CASRLRDRDIYGYTF
14 | TRBV15 | . | CATSTTGILETQYF
16 | TRBV7-9 | . | CASSPGHPDRYNEQFF
15 | TRBV9 | . | CASSTQGTYNSPLHF
15 | TRBV6-5 | . | CASSVTRLANTEAFF
17 | TRBV11-2 | . | CASSEGDRVGSNQPQHF
15 | TRBV19 | . | CASSTQAGRTDTQYF
17 | TRBV9 | . | CASSASRTKLKTGELFF
18 | TRBV10-3 | . | CAISRGLADPVAADTQYF
14 | TRBV19 | . | CASRSEGQGYEQYF
14 | TRBV19 | . | CASARGTSNQPQHF
14 | TRBV2 | . | CASSELQGTYGYTF
11 | TRBV5-5 | once | CASSTSGEQYF
14 | TRBV10-2 | . | CASRFAHYTGELFF
14 | TRBV4-1 | . | CASSQDNRGPPQYF
11 | TRBV7-9 | . | CASSPGAEAFF
13 | TRBV7-3 | . | CASSPGAGETQYF
20 | TRBV4-3 | . | CASSQYLGGTQGGEQETQYF
13 | TRBV29-1 | . | CSVEEGPAGALHF
13 | TRBV5-8 | . | CATNWGTGDEQFF
18 | TRBV9 | . | CASSVGAKQVATNEKLFF
15 | TRBV19 | once | CASSIVGRSAHEQYF
14 | TRBV6-5 | . | CASSFQGSTDTQYF